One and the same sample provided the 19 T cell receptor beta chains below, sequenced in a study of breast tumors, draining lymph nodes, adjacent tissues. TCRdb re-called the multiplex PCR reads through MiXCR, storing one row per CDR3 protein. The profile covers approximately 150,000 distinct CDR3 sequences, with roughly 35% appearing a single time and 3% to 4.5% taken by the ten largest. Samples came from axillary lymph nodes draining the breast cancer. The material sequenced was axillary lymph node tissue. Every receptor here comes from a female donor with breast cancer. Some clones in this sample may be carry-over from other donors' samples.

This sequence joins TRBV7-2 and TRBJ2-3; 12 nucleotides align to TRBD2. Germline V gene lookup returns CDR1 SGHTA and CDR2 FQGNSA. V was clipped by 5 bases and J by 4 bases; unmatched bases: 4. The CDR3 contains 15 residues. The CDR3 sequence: CASSPSSGRADTQYF. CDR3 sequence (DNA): TGTGCCAGCAGCCCGTCTAGCGGGAGGGCAGATACGCAGTATTTT. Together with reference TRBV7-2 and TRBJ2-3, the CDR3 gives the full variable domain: GAGVSQSPSNKVTEKGKDVELRCDPISGHTALYWYRQSLGQGLEFLIYFQGNSAPDKSGLPSDRFSAERTGGSVSTLTIQRTQQEDSAVYLCASSPSSGRADTQYFGPGTRLTVL.

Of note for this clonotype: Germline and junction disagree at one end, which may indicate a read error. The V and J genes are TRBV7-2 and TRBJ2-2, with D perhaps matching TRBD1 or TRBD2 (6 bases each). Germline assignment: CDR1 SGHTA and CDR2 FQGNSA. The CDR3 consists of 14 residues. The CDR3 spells CASSLGGGGGELSF. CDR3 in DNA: TGTGCCAGCAGCTTAGGTGGGGGCGGCGGGGAGCTGTCTTTT. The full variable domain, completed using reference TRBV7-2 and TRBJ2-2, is GAGVSQSPSNKVTEKGKDVELRCDPISGHTALYWYRQSLGQGLEFLIYFQGNSAPDKSGLPSDRFSAERTGGSVSTLTIQRTQQEDSAVYLCASSLGGGGGELSFGEGSRLTVL.

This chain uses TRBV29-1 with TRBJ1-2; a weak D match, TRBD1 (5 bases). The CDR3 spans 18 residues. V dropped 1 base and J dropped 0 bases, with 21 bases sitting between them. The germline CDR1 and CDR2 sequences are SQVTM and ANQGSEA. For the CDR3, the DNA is TGCAGCGTTGAAGTGGGGGAGGGGATCTTATGTGCTAACTATGGCTACACCTTC. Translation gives CSVEVGEGILCANYGYTF. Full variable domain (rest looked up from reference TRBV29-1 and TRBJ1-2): SAVISQKPSRDICQRGTSLTIQCQVDSQVTMMFWYRQQPGQSLTLIATANQGSEATYESGFVIDKFPISRPNLTFSTLTVSNMSPEDSSIYLCSVEVGEGILCANYGYTFGSGTRLTVV.

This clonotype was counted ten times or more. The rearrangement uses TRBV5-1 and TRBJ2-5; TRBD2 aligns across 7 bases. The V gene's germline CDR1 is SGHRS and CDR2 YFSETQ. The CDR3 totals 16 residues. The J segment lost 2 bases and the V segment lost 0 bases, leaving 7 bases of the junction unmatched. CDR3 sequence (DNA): TGCGCCAGCAGCTTGGTGGGCGGGGGAAGTCAAGAGACCCAGTACTTC. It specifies CASSLVGGGSQETQYF.

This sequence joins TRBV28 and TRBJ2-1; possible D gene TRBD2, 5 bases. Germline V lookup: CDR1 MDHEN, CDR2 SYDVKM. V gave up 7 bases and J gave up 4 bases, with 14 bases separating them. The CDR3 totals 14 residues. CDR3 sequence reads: CASTPRTLYNEQFF. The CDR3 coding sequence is TGTGCCAGCACCCCCCGGACTTTATACAATGAGCAGTTCTTC.

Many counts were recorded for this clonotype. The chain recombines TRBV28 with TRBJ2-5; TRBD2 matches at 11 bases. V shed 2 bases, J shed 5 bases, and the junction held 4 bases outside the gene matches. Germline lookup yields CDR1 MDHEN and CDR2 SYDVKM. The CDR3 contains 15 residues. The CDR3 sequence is CASSLTSGRSETQYF. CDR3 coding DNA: TGTGCCAGCAGTTTAACTAGCGGGAGAAGCGAGACCCAGTACTTC.

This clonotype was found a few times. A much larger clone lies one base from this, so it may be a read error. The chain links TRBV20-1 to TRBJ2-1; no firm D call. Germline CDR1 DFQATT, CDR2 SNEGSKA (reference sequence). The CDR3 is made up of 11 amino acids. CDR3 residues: CSARVYHEQSF. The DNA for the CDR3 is TGCAGTGCTAGAGTATACCATGAGCAGTCCTTC.

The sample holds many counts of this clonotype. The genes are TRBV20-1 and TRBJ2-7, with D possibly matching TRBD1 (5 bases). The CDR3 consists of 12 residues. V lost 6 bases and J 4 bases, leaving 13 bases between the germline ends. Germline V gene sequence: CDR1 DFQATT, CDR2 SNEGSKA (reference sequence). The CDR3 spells CSASIGEYEQYF. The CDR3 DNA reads TGCAGTGCCTCGATAGGGGAATACGAGCAGTACTTC.

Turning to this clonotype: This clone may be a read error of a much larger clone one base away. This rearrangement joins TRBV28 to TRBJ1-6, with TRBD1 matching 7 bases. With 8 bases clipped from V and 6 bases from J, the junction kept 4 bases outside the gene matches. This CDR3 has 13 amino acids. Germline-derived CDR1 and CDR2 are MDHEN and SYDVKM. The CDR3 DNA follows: TGTGCCAGCCGGGGACAGAGTAATTCACCCCTCCACTTT. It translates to CASRGQSNSPLHF. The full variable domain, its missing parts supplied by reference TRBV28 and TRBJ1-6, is DVKVTQSSRYLVKRTGEKVFLECVQDMDHENMFWYRQDPGLGLRLIYFSYDVKMKEKGDIPEGYSVSREKKERFSLILESASTNQTSMYLCASRGQSNSPLHFGNGTRLTVT.

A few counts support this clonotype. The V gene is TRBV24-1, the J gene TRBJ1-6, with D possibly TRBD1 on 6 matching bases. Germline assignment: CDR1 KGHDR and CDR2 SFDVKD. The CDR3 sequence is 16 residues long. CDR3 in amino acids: CAPPTGPSSYNSPLHF. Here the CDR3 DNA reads TGTGCTCCTCCTACAGGGCCAAGCTCCTATAATTCACCCCTCCACTTT.

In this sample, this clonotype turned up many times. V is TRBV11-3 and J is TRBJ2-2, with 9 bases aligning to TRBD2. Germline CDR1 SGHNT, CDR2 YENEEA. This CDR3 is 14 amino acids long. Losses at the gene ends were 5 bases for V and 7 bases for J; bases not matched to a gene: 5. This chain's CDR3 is CASSRGGAIGELFF. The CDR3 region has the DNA TGTGCCAGCAGCCGCGGGGGGGCAATCGGGGAGCTGTTTTTT.

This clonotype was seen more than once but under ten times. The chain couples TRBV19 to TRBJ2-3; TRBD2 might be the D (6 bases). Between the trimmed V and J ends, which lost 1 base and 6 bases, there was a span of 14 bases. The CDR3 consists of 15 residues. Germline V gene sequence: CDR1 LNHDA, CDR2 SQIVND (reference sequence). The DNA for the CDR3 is TGTGCCAGTAGTATAGGGAGGGAGTGGAGGGATACGCAGTATTTT. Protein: CASSIGREWRDTQYF. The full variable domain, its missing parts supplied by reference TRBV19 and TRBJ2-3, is DGGITQSPKYLFRKEGQNVTLSCEQNLNHDAMYWYRQDPGQGLRLIYYSQIVNDFQKGDIAEGYSVSREKKESFPLTVTSAQKNPTAFYLCASSIGREWRDTQYFGPGTRLTVL.

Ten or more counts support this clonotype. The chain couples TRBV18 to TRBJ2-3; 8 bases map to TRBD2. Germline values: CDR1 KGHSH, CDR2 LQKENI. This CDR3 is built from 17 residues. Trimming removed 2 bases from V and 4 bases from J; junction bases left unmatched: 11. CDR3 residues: CASSPGFGAGVSDTQYF. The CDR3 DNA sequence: TGTGCCAGCTCACCAGGGTTCGGAGCGGGAGTTTCAGATACGCAGTATTTT.

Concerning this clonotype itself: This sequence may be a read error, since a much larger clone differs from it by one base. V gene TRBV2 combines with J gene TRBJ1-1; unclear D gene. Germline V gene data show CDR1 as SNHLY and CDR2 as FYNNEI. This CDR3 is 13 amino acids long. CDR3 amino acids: CASSAEHNTEASF. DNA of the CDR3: TGTGCCAGCAGCGCTGAACACAACACTGAAGCTTCCTTT. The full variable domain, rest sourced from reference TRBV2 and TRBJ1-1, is EPEVTQTPSHQVTQMGQEVILRCVPISNHLYFYWYRQILGQKVEFLVSFYNNEISEKSEIFDDQFSVERPDGSNFTLKIRSTKLEDSAMYFCASSAEHNTEASFGQGTRLTVV.

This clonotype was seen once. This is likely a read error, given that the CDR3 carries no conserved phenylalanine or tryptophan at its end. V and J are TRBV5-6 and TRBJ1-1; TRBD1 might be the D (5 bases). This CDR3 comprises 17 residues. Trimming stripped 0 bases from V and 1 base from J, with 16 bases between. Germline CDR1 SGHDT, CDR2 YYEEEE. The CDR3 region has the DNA TGTGCCAGCAGCTTGGCGAGGTGGGGGTCACAGAACACTGAAGCTTTCTCT. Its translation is CASSLARWGSQNTEAFS.

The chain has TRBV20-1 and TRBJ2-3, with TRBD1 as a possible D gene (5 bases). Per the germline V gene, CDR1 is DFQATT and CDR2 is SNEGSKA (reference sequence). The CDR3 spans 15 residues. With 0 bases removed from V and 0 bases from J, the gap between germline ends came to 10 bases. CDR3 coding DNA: TGCAGTGCTAGAGAACGCGACAGCAGCACAGATACGCAGTATTTT. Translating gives CSARERDSSTDTQYF.

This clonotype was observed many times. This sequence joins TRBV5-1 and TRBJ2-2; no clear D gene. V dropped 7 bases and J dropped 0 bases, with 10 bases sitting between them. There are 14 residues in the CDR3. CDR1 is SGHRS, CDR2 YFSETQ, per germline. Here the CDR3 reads CASAQETNTGELFF. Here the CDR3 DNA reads TGCGCCAGCGCCCAGGAAACGAACACCGGGGAGCTGTTTTTT.

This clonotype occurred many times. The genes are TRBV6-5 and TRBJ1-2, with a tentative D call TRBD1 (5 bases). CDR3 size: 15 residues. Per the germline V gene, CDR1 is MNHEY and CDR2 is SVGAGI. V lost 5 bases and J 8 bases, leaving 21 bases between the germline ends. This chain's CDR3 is CASSHREGTASGYTF. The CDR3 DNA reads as TGTGCCAGCAGTCACCGCGAAGGGACCGCAAGCGGCTACACCTTC.

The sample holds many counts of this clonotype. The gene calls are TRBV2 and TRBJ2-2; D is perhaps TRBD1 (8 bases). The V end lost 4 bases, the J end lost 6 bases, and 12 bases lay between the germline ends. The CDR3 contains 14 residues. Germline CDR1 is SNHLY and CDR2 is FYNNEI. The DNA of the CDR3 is TGTGCCAGCAGTGGGACAGGGAGGGCCGGGGAGCTGTTTTTT. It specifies CASSGTGRAGELFF.